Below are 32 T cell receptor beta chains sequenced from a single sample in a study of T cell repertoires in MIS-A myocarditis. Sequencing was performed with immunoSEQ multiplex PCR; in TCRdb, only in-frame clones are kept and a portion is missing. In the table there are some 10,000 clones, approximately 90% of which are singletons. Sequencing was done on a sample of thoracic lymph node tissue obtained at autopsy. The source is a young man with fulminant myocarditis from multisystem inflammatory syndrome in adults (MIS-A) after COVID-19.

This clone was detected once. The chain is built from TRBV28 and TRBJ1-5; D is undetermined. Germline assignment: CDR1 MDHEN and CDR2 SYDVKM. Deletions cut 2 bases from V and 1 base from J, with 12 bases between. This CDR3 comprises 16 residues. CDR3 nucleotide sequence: TGTGCCAGCAGTTTAATCGGCGGTGGGAGCAATCAGCCCCAGCATTTT. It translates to CASSLIGGGSNQPQHF.

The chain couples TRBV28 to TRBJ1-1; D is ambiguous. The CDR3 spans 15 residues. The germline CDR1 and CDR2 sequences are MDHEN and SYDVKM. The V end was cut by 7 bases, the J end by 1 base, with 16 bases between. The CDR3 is CASTADTYPNTEAFF. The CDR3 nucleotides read TGTGCCAGCACCGCAGATACTTACCCGAACACTGAAGCTTTCTTT.

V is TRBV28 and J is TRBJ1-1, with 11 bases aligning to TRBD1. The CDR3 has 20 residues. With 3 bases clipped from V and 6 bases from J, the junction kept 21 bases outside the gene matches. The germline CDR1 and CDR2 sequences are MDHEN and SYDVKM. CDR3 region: CASSFLAPGGTGGNLAEAFF. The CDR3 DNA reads TGTGCCAGCAGTTTCCTTGCCCCGGGGGGGACAGGGGGTAACCTGGCTGAAGCTTTCTTT.

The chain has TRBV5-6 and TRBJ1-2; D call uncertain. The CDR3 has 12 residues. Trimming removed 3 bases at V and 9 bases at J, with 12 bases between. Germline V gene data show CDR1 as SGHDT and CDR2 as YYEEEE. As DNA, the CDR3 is TGTGCCAGCAGCTCTGAACCGACGCGCTACACCTTC. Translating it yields CASSSEPTRYTF.

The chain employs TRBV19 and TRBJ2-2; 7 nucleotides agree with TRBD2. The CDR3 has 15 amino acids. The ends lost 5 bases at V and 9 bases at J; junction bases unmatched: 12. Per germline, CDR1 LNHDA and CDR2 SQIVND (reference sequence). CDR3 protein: CASSSWGRDSRELFF. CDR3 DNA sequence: TGTGCCAGTAGTTCGTGGGGGAGGGATTCGAGGGAGCTGTTTTTT.

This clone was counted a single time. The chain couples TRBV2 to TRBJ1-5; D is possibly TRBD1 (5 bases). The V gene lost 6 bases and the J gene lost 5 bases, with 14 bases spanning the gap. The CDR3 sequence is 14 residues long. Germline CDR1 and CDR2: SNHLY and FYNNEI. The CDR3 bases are TGTGCCAGCAGGTCGGACGGGACTTATCAGCCCCAGCATTTT. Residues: CASRSDGTYQPQHF.

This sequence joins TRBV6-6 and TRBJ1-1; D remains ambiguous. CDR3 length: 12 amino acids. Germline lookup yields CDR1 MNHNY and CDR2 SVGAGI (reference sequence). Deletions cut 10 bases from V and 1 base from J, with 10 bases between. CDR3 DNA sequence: TGTGCCACCGGGCCGAGGAACACTGAAGCTTTCTTT. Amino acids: CATGPRNTEAFF.

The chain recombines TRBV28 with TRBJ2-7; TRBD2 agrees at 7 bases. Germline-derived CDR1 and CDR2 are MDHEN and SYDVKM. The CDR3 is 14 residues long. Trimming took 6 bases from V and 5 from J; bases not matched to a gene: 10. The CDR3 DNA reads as TGTGCCAGCAGCCGCTTGGGGAGGGTCAACGAGCAGTACTTC. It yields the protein CASSRLGRVNEQYF.

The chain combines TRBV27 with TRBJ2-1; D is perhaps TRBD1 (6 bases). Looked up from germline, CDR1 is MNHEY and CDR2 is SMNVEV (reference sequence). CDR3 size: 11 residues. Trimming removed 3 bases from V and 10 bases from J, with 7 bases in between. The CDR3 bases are TGTGCCAGCAGTTTTGGGACAGAGCAGTTCTTC. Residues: CASSFGTEQFF.

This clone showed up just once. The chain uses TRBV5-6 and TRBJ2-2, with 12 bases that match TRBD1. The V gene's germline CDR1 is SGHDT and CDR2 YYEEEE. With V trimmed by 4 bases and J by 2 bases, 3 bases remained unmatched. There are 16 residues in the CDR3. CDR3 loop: CASSPGTGGNTGELFF. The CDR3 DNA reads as TGTGCCAGCAGCCCAGGGACAGGGGGCAACACCGGGGAGCTGTTTTTT. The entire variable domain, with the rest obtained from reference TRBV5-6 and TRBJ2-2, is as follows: DAGVTQSPTHLIKTRGQQVTLRCSPKSGHDTVSWYQQALGQGPQFIFQYYEEEERQRGNFPDRFSGHQFPNYSSELNVNALLLGDSALYLCASSPGTGGNTGELFFGEGSRLTVL.

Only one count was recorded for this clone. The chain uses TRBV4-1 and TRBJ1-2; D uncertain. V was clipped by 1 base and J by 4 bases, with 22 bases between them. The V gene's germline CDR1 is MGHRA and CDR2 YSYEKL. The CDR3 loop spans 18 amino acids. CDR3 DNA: TGCGCCAGCAGCCAAGCTATTTTTTATGAGCTGGCGCTCTATGGCTACACCTTC. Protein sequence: CASSQAIFYELALYGYTF.

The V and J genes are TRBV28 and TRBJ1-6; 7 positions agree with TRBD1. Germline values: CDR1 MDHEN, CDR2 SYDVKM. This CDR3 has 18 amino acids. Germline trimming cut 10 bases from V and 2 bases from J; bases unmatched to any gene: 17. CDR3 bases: TGTGCCACCGGGGGCCAGGGGGGTAGTATTGCCTATAATTCACCCCTCCACTTT. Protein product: CATGGQGGSIAYNSPLHF.

The CDR3 sequence: CASSSGKGRTETQYF. CDR3 nucleotides: TGTGCCAGCAGCTCGGGAAAGGGCCGGACGGAGACCCAGTACTTC. This chain uses TRBV5-4 with TRBJ2-5, with D possibly matching TRBD2 (5 bases). V lost 3 bases, J lost 5 bases, and 17 bases lay in between. This CDR3 region has 15 residues. Germline CDR1 reads SGHNT; CDR2 reads YYREEE (reference sequence).

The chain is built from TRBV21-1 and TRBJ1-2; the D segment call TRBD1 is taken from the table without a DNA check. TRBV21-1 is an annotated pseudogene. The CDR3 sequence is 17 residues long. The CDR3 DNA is TGTGCCAGCAGCAGGGACAGGGGGCATTGTGCCCTCTATGGCTACACCTTC. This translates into CASSRDRGHCALYGYTF.

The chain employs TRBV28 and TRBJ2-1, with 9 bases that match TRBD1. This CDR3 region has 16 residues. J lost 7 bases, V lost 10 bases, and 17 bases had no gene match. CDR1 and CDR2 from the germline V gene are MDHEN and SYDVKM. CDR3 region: CAIQGAQGPSLNEQFF. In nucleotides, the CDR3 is TGTGCCATACAGGGGGCGCAAGGGCCTTCCCTGAATGAGCAGTTCTTC.

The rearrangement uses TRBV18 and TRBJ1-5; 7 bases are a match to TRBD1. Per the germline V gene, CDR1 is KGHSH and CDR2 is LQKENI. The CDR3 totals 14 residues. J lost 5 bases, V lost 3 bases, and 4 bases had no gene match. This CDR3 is CASSPAGQHQPQHF. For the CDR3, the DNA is TGTGCCAGCTCACCTGCGGGACAGCATCAGCCCCAGCATTTT.

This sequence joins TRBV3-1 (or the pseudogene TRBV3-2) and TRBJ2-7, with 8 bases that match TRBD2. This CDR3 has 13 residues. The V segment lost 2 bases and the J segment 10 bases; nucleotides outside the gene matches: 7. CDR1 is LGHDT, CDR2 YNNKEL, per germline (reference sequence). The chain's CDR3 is CASSQQRETGQYF. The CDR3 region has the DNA TGTGCCAGCAGCCAACAGCGGGAGACAGGACAGTACTTC.

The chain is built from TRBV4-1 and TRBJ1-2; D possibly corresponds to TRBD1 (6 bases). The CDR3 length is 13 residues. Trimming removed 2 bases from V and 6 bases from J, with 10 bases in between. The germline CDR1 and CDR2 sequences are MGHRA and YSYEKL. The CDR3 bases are TGCGCCAGCAGCCAACAGGAGGGGGATGGCTACACCTTC. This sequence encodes CASSQQEGDGYTF.

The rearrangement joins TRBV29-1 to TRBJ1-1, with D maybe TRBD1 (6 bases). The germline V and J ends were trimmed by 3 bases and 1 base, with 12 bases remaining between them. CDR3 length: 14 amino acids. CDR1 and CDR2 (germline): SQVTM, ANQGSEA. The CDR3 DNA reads TGCAGCGTTGAGGGCCCCAGGGGGAACACTGAAGCTTTCTTT. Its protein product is CSVEGPRGNTEAFF.

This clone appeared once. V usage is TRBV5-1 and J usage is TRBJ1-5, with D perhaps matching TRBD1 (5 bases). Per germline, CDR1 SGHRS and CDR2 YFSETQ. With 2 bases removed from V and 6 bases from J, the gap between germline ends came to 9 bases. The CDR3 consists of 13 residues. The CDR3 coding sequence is TGCGCCAGCAGCTTAGAAGGGACTCAGCCCCAGCATTTT. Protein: CASSLEGTQPQHF.

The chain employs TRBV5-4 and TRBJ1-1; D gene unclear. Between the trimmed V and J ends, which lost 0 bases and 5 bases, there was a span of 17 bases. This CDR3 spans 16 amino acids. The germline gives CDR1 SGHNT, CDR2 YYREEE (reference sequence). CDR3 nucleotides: TGTGCCAGCAGCTTGGATCCGGGTTGGAGTGTGACTGAAGCTTTCTTT. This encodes CASSLDPGWSVTEAFF.

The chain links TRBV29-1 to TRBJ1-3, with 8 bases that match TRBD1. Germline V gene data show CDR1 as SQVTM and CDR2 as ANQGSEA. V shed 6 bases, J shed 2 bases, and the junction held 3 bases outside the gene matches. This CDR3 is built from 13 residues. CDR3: CSVTGGPGNTIYF. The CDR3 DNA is TGCAGCGTCACAGGGGGTCCTGGAAACACCATATATTTT.

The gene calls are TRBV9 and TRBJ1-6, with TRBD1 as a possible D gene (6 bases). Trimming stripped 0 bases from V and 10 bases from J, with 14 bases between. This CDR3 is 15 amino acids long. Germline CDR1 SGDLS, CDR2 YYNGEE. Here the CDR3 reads CASSVGGGVYSPLHF. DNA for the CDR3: TGTGCCAGCAGCGTAGGAGGGGGGGTTTACTCACCCCTCCACTTT.

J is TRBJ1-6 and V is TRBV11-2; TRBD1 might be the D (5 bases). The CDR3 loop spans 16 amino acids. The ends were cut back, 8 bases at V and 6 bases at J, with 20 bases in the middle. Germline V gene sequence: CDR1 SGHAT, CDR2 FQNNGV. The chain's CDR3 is CASEGPTPRGNSPLHF. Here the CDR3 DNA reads TGTGCCAGCGAGGGACCGACACCTCGGGGTAATTCACCCCTCCACTTT. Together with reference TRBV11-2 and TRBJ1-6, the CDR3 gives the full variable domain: EAGVAQSPRYKIIEKRQSVAFWCNPISGHATLYWYQQILGQGPKLLIQFQNNGVVDDSQLPKDRFSAERLKGVDSTLKIQPAKLEDSAVYLCASEGPTPRGNSPLHFGNGTRLTVT.

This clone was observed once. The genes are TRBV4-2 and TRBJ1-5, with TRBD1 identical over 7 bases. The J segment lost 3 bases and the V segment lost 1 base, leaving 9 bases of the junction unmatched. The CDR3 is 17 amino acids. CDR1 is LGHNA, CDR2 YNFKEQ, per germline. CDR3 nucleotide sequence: TGTGCCAGCAGCCAAGGTCGACAGGGTTGGGCCAATCAGCCCCAGCATTTT. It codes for CASSQGRQGWANQPQHF.

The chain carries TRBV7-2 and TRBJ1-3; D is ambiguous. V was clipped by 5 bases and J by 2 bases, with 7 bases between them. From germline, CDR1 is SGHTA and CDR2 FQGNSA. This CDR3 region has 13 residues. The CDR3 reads CASSVQTGNTIYF. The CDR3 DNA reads TGTGCCAGCAGCGTACAGACTGGAAACACCATATATTTT.

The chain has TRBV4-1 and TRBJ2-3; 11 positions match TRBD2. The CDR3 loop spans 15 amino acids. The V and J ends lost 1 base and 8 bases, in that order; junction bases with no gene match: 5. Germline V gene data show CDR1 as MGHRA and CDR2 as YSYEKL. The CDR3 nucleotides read TGCGCCAGCAGCCAAGTAACTAGCGGGAGAGGTACGCAGTATTTT. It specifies CASSQVTSGRGTQYF.

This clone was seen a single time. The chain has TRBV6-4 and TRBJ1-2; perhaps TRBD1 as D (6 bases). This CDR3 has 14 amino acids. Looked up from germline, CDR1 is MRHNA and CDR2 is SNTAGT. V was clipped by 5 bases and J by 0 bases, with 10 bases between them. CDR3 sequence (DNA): TGTGCCAGCAGTCAGGGGCCATCTAACTATGGCTACACCTTC. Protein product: CASSQGPSNYGYTF.

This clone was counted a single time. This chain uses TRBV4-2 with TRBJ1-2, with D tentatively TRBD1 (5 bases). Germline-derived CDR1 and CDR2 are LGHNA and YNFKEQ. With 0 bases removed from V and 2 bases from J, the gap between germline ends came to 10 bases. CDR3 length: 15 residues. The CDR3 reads CASSQDKQGNYGYTF. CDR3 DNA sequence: TGTGCCAGCAGCCAAGATAAGCAGGGAAACTATGGCTACACCTTC.

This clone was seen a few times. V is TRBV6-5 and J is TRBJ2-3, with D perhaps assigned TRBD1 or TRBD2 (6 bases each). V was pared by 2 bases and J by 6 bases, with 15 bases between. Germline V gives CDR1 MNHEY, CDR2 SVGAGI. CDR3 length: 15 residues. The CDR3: CASSYGGQGMDTQYF. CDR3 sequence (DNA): TGTGCCAGCAGTTACGGAGGGCAGGGGATGGATACGCAGTATTTT.

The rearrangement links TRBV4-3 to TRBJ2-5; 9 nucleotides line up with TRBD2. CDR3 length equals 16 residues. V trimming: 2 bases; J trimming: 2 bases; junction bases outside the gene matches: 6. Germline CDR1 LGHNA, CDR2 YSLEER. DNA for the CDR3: TGCGCCAGCAGCCAAAGCGGGGGGACCCTACAAGAGACCCAGTACTTC. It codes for CASSQSGGTLQETQYF.

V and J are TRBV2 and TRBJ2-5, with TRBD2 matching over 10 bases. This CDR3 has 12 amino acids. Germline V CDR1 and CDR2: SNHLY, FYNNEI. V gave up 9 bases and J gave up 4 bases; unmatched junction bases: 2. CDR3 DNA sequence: TGTGCCAGTGCTAGCGGGGGAGAGACCCAGTACTTC. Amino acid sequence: CASASGGETQYF.